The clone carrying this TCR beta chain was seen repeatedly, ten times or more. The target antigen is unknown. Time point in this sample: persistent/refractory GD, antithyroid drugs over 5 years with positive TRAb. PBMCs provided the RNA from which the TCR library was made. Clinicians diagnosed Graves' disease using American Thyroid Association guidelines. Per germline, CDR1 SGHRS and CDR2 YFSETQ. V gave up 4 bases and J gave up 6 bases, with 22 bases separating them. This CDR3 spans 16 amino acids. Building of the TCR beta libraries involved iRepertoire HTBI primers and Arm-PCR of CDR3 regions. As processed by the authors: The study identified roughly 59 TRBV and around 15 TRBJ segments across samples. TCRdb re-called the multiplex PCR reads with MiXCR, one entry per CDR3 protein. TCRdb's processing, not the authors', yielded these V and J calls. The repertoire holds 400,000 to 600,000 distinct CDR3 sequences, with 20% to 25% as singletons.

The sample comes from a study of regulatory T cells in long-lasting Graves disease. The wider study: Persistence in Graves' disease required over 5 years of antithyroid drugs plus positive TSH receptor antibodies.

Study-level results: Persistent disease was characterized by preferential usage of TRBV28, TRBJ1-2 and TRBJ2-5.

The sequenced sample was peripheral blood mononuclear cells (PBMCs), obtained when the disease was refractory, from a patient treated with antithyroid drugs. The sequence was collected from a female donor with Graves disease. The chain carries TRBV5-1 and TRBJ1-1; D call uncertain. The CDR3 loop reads CASSLDPLTRRPEAFF. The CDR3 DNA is TGCGCCAGCAGCCTGGACCCCCTGACACGACGTCCTGAAGCTTTCTTT.